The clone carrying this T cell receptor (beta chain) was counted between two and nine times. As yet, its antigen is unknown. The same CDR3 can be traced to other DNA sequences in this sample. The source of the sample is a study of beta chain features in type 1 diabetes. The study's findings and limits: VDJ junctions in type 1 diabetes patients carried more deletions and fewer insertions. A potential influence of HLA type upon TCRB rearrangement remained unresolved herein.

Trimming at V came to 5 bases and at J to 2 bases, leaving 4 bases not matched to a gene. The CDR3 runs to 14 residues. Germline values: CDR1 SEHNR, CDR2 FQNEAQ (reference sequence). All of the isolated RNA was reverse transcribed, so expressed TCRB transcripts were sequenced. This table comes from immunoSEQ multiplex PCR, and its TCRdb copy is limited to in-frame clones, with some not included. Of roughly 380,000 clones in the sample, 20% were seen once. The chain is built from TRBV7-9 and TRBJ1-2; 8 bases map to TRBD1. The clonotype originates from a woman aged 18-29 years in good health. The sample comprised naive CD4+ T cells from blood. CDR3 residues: CASSPGQGNYGYTF. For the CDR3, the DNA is TGTGCCAGCAGCCCCGGACAGGGCAACTATGGCTACACCTTC.